Below are 3 T cell receptor beta chains sequenced from a single sample in a study of OX40 agonist ivuxolimab in advanced cancers. TCRdb's copy holds only in-frame clones and misses some; the assay was immunoSEQ multiplex PCR. The data contain tens of thousands of clones, around 79% of them seen just once; the ten biggest clones take up 1.5% to 2%. The specimen was CD4+ or CD8+ T cells sorted from blood, collected in a trial of the OX40 agonist ivuxolimab. Every receptor here comes from an adult with an advanced solid tumor such as melanoma, head and neck, liver or kidney cancer.

This clone appeared once. The V and J genes are TRBV9 and TRBJ1-2; D ambiguous. The CDR3 contains 13 residues. V lost 0 bases and J 7 bases, leaving 10 bases between the germline ends. Germline V gene lookup returns CDR1 SGDLS and CDR2 YYNGEE. CDR3 coding DNA: TGTGCCAGCAGCGTAGTGGGGTCAGGTGGCTACACCTTC. Amino acid sequence: CASSVVGSGGYTF.

The rearrangement joins TRBV5-1 to TRBJ1-1, with TRBD1 as a possible D gene (5 bases). Germline V gene lookup returns CDR1 SGHRS and CDR2 YFSETQ. The CDR3 length is 13 residues. Trimming took off 2 bases at V and 5 bases at J, with 10 bases between the two ends. The CDR3 DNA sequence: TGCGCCAGCAGCTTACTTAGGGGAACTGAAGCTTTCTTT. It is translated as CASSLLRGTEAFF. Supplemented by reference TRBV5-1 and TRBJ1-1, the full variable domain reads KAGVTQTPRYLIKTRGQQVTLSCSPISGHRSVSWYQQTPGQGLQFLFEYFSETQRNKGNFPGRFSGRQFSNSRSEMNVSTLELGDSALYLCASSLLRGTEAFFGQGTRLTVV.

The V call is TRBV10-3, the J call TRBJ1-1; D ambiguous. V was cut by 2 bases and J by 0 bases, with 7 bases left in between. The CDR3 extends over 14 amino acids. The germline V gene has CDR1 ENHRY and CDR2 SYGVKD. CDR3 region: CAISEARVNTEAFF. The CDR3 coding sequence is TGTGCCATCAGTGAGGCACGAGTGAACACTGAAGCTTTCTTT.